This TCR beta chain was sequenced during a study of lymphopenia after photon versus proton radiotherapy. Study-level findings and limits: Proton therapy kept repertoires fairly stable, unlike photons, which gained effector/memory cells. Better survival with proton therapy was suggested as possible, not demonstrated. A bigger post-nadir fall in TCR diversity correlated inversely with survival time in deceased patients.

Sequenced by immunoSEQ multiplex PCR; TCRdb stores in-frame clones only, minus some. This sample yields some 170,000 clones, of which more than 85% are seen a single time; about 4.3% belongs to the top ten. The CDR3 has 14 residues. V was pared by 4 bases and J by 9 bases, with 6 bases of the junction left unmatched. In germline, CDR1 is SGHRS, CDR2 YFSETQ. To note about this clone: Its specificity is unknown.

The clonotype was recovered from a man over 45 with gastric cancer. The sample in question was peripheral blood, obtained from a patient treated with photon-based radiotherapy. J is TRBJ2-1 and V is TRBV5-1; TRBD2 aligns across 11 bases. Here the CDR3 reads CASSPLAGVAEQFF. In DNA, the CDR3 is TGCGCCAGCAGCCCACTAGCGGGAGTAGCTGAGCAGTTCTTC.